This T cell receptor beta chain was documented in a study of OX40 agonist ivuxolimab in advanced cancers. Profiled with immunoSEQ multiplex PCR; TCRdb holds only in-frame clones, not every one. The sample has tens of thousands of clones; 90% to 95% are singletons. Deletions cut 5 bases from V and 0 bases from J, with 13 bases between. Per the germline V gene, CDR1 is SGHAT and CDR2 is FQDESV (reference sequence). CDR3 length equals 16 residues. V and J are TRBV11-1 and TRBJ2-2, with a tentative D call TRBD2 (5 bases). The sequence came from an adult with an advanced solid tumor such as melanoma, head and neck, liver or kidney cancer. The starting material was CD4+ or CD8+ T cells sorted from blood, obtained in a trial of the OX40 agonist ivuxolimab. The CDR3 bases are TGTGCCAGCAGCACTACATTGGGAGCGAACACCGGGGAGCTGTTTTTT. Amino acids: CASSTTLGANTGELFF. Supplemented by reference TRBV11-1 and TRBJ2-2, the full variable domain reads EAEVAQSPRYKITEKSQAVAFWCDPISGHATLYWYRQILGQGPELLVQFQDESVVDDSQLPKDRFSAERLKGVDSTLKIQPAELGDSAMYLCASSTTLGANTGELFFGEGSRLTVL.